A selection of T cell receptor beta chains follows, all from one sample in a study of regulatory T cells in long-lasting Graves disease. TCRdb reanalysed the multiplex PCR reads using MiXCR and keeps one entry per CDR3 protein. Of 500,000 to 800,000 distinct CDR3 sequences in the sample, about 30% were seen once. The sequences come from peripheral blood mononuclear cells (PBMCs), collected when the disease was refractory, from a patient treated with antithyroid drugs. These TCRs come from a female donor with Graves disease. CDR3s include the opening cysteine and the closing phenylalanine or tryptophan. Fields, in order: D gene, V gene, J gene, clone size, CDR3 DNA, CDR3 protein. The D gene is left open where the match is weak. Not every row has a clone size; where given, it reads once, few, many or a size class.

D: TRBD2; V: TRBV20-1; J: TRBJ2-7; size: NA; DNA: TGCAGTGCCCTACCCCCAGCGGGAGCCTACGAGCAGTACTTC; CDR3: CSALPPAGAYEQYF
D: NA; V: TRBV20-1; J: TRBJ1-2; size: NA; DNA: TGCAGTGCTCACAGGGACACCTACTATGGCTACACCTTC; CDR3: CSAHRDTYYGYTF
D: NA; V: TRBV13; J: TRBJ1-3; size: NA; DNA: TGTGCCAGCAGCTCCGGACTGATCTCTGGAAACACCATATATTTT; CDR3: CASSSGLISGNTIYF
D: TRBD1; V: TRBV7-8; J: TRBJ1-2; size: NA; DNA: TGTGCCAGCAGCCTCCCGACAGGGGGGCCGGACGGCTACACCTTC; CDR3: CASSLPTGGPDGYTF
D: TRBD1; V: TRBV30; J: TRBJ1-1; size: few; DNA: TGTGCCTGGGGACAGGGTTTGAACACTGAAGTTTTCTTT; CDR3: CAWGQGLNTEVFF
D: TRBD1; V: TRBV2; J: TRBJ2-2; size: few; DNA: TGTGCCAGCAACACAGGGGGCGTCGGCACCGGGGAGCTGTTTTTT; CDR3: CASNTGGVGTGELFF
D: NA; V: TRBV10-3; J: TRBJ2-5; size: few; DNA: TGTGCCACCACCGGCGAGGGTCGGGAGACCCAGTACTTC; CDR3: CATTGEGRETQYF
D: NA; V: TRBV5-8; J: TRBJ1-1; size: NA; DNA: TGTGCCAGCAGCTTGGCGGATAACACTGAAGCTTTCTTT; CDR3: CASSLADNTEAFF
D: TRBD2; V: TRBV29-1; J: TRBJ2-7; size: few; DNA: TGCAGCGTTGAAACTAGCGGGACACGCTACGAGCAGTACTTC; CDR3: CSVETSGTRYEQYF
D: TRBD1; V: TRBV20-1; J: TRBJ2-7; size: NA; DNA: TGCAGTGCTTGGGGACGGGGACAGAGTTCCTACGAGCAGTACTTC; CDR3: CSAWGRGQSSYEQYF
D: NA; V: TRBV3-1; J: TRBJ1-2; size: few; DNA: TGTGCCAGCAGCCAAGAGTTGAATACTAACTATGGCTACACCTTC; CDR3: CASSQELNTNYGYTF
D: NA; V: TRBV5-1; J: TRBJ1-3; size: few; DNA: TGCGCCAGCGCCTCGGCCGCGGGACCCGGAAACACCATATATTTT; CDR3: CASASAAGPGNTIYF
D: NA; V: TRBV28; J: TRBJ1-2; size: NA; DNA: TGTGCCGGCAGTTCCCCCCCGGGACCTATTGACTATGGCTACACCTTC; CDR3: CAGSSPPGPIDYGYTF
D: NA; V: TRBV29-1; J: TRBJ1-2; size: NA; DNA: TGCAGCGTTGTAGGCTCTAACTATGGCTACACCTTC; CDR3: CSVVGSNYGYTF
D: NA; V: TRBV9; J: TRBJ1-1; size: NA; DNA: TGTGCCAGCAGCGCCGGGATCATGAACACTGAAGCTTTCTTT; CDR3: CASSAGIMNTEAFF
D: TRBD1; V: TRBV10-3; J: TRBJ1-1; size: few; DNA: TGTGCCATCAGGACAGGGAGCGGGACTGAAGCTTTCTTT; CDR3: CAIRTGSGTEAFF
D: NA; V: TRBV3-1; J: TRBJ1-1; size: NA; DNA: TGTGCCAGCAGCCAAGATTACACACTGAACACTGAAGCTTTCTTT; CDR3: CASSQDYTLNTEAFF
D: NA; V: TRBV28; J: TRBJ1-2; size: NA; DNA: TGTGCCAGCAGTTTCATGGGGAGCTATGGCTACACCTTC; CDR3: CASSFMGSYGYTF
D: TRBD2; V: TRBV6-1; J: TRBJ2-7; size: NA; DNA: TGTGCCAGCAGTCGTTCGGCGGGAGGGCCGGGGGAGCAGTACTTC; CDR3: CASSRSAGGPGEQYF
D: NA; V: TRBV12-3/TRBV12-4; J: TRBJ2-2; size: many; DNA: TGTGCCAGCAGTCCCGCCACAGGGTTAGGGACCGGGGAGCTGTTTTTT; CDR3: CASSPATGLGTGELFF
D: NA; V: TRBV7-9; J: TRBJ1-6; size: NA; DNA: TGTGCCAGCAGCCCCCGGGCCGACTATAATTCACCCCTCCACTTT; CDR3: CASSPRADYNSPLHF
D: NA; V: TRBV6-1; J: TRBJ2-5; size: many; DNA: TGTGCCAGCAGTGGCCCTAACCGGGTAGAGACCCAGTACTTC; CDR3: CASSGPNRVETQYF
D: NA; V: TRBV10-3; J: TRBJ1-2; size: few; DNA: TGTGCCGTTACTTCGACAGATCCATATGGCTACACCTTC; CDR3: CAVTSTDPYGYTF
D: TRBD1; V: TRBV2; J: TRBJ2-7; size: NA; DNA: TGTGCCAGCAGGGGACAGAACTACGAGCAGTACTTC; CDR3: CASRGQNYEQYF
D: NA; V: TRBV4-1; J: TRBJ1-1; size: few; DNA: TGCGCCAGCAGCCACCACAGACAGAGGAACACTGAAGCTTTCTTT; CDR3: CASSHHRQRNTEAFF
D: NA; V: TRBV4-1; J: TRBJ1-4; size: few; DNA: TGCGCCAGCAGCACCTCGGACAGAATTAATGAAAAACTGTTTTTT; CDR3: CASSTSDRINEKLFF
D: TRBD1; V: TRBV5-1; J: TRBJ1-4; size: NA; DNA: TGCGCCAGCAGCTTGGGGGACAGTTGGGAAAAACTGTTTTTT; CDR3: CASSLGDSWEKLFF
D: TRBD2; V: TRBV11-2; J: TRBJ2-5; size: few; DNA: TGTGCCAGCAGCTTAGATTGCGGGAGACATCGGCACCAAGAGACCCAGTACTTC; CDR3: CASSLDCGRHRHQETQYF
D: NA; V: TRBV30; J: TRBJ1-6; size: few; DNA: TGTGCCGAGGCCTCCTATAATTCACCCCTCCACTTT; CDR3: CAEASYNSPLHF
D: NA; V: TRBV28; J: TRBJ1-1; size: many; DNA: TGTGCCAGCAGCCGGACCCACGGGGCCACTGAAGCTTTCTTT; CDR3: CASSRTHGATEAFF
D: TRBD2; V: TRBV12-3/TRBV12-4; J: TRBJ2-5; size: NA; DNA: TGTGCCAGCAGCCGACGGACTAGCGGGAGGGCCCTGGAGACCCAGTACTTC; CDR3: CASSRRTSGRALETQYF
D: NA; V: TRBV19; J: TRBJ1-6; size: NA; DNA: TGTGCCAGTAGTAAGGCGGGTGAGAATTCACCCCTCCACTTT; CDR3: CASSKAGENSPLHF
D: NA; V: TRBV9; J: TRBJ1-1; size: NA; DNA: TGTGCCAGCAGCCTAACCGGGACGCGGAAGGGGGAAGCTTTCTTT; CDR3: CASSLTGTRKGEAFF
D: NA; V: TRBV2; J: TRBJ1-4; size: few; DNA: TGTGCCAGCAGTGATCCGGGCCAGGTTTCGGTCCATGAAAAACTGTTTTTT; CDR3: CASSDPGQVSVHEKLFF
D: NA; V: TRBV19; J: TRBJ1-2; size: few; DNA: TGTGCCAGTAAAAGACAGATACTGGCACCTAACTATGGCTACACCTTC; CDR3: CASKRQILAPNYGYTF
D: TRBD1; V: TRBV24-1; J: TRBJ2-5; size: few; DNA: TGTGCCACCAGTGATTATCGGACAGGGGATAACCAAGAGACCCAGTACTTC; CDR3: CATSDYRTGDNQETQYF
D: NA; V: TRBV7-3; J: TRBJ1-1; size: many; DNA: TGTGCCAGCAGCCCCCAGGGTGGGGGCACTGAAGCTTTCTTT; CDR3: CASSPQGGGTEAFF
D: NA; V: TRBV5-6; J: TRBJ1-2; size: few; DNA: TGTGCCAGCAGCTTATTTCAGGGCAGACTCTATGGCTACACCTTC; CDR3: CASSLFQGRLYGYTF
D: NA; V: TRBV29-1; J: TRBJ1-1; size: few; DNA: TGCAGCGCAATAGGGACCGCGCAGGGCACTGAAGCTTTCTTT; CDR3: CSAIGTAQGTEAFF
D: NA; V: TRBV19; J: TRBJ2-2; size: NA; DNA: TGTGCCAGTAGTCTCACAGGGCATACTAACACCGGGGAGCTGTTTTTT; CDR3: CASSLTGHTNTGELFF
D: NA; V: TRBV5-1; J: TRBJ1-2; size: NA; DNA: TGCGCCAGCAGCCCACAGTATCCTAACTATGGCTACACCTTC; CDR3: CASSPQYPNYGYTF
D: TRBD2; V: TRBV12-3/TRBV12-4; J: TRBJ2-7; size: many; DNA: TGTGCCAGCAGTTCCCCGCCACTAGCGGGTAACCACGAGCAGTACTTC; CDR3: CASSSPPLAGNHEQYF
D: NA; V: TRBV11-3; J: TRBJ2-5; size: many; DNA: TGTGCCAGCAGCTTGTCTACCCAGGGACAAGAGACCCAGTACTTC; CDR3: CASSLSTQGQETQYF
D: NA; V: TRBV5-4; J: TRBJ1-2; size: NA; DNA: TGTGCCAGCAGCTTGGAGAGGAATACTAACTATGGCTACACCTTC; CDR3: CASSLERNTNYGYTF
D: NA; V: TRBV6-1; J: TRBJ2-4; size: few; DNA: TGTGCCAGCAGACCTCCGGGAGACAAAAACATTCAGTACTTC; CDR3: CASRPPGDKNIQYF
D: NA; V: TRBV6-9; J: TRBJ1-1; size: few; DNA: TGTGCCAGCAGTTTTTCAACAAACATGAACACTGAAGCTTTCTTT; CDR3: CASSFSTNMNTEAFF
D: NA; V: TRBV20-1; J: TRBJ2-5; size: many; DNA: TGCAGTGCTAGCACGGAGACCCAGTACTTC; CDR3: CSASTETQYF
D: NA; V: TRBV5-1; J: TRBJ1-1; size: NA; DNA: TGCGCCAGCAGCTTGACGATGGGAGTGATGAACACTGAAGCTTTCTTT; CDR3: CASSLTMGVMNTEAFF
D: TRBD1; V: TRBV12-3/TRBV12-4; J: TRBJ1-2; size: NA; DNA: TGTGCCAGCAACGACAGGGCTACTAGCTATGGCTACACCTTC; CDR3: CASNDRATSYGYTF
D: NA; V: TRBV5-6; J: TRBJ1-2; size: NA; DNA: TGTGCCAGCCTGACGGGGACGGGGGCTAACTATGGCTACACCTTC; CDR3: CASLTGTGANYGYTF